The sequence of this TCR beta chain was determined in a study of CD8+CD57+ T cells in acquired aplastic anemia. Study-level background: Quantities of DNA derived from sorted CD4+ and CD8+ cells averaged around 3.2 ug. Study-wide results and limits: Found in both controls and patients were fewer than 35 CD8+ CDR3 sequences.

Regarding this clonotype: Its target is unknown.

Template material for TCR beta VDJ and CDR3 profiling consisted of genomic DNA. One entry per CDR3 protein, called by TCRdb with MiXCR from the reads. The sample carries some 150,000 distinct CDR3 sequences, 71% recorded once. By flow cytometry, patients selected for sequencing had shown an expansion of CD8+CD57+ cells. As a group, the patients uniformly had severe acquired aplastic anemia. Blood came from patients not yet given any therapy. This clonotype was obtained from a human donor with aplastic anemia. The sequencing input was sorted CD4+, CD8+, or CD8+CD57+ T cells (not recorded which) from PBMCs.

CDR3 protein: CSARSANTEAFF. The CDR3, as DNA: TGCAGTGCTAGAAGTGCGAACACTGAAGCTTTCTTT. The chain recombines TRBV20-1 with TRBJ1-1; no reliable D call. The germline CDR1 and CDR2 sequences are DFQATT and SNEGSKA (reference sequence). V was cut by 2 bases and J by 1 base, with 5 bases left in between. CDR3 length equals 12 residues.